Each of the 25 T cell receptor beta chains below was sequenced from the same sample in a study of blood T cell repertoires in COVID-19. The protocol was immunoSEQ multiplex PCR, while the TCRdb copy is restricted to in-frame clones and leaves out a portion. The sample lists 250,000 to 300,000 clones, about 90% seen once, with roughly 2.9% in the top ten. The specimen was PBMCs or T cells enriched from blood (not recorded which). These receptors were collected from a woman aged 50 to 65 who had been exposed to COVID-19.

The V and J genes are TRBV6-1 and TRBJ2-5; D remains ambiguous. The CDR3 sequence is 14 residues long. Germline V CDR1 and CDR2: MNHNS, SASEGT. Trimming cost V 2 bases and J 1 base, with 8 bases left between them. The CDR3 DNA reads as TGTGCCAGCAGTGAAATTTACTTCCAAGAGACCCAGTACTTC. This encodes CASSEIYFQETQYF.

V is TRBV5-6 and J is TRBJ2-7, with a tentative D call TRBD1 (7 bases). Per the germline V gene, CDR1 is SGHDT and CDR2 is YYEEEE. The CDR3 runs 16 residues. The V end lost 3 bases, the J end lost 2 bases, and 18 bases lay between the germline ends. CDR3 residues: CASSSLDREAAYEQYF. CDR3 in DNA: TGTGCCAGCAGCTCACTAGACAGGGAGGCAGCCTACGAGCAGTACTTC.

The J gene is TRBJ2-3, the V gene TRBV12-3 or TRBV12-4; the D gene is possibly TRBD2 (5 bases). The CDR3 is 13 amino acids. Trimming left V 7 bases short and J 3 bases short, with 11 bases between. This CDR3 is CASNDGGTDTQYF. CDR3 sequence (DNA): TGTGCCAGCAATGATGGAGGAACAGATACGCAGTATTTT.

The chain couples TRBV14 to TRBJ1-6, with 7 nucleotides matching TRBD1. V shed 1 base and J 6 bases; nucleotides not matched to a gene: 21. The CDR3 runs to 21 residues. Germline V gives CDR1 SGHDN, CDR2 FVKESK. This CDR3 reads CASSQALSQDGLTGANSPLHF. CDR3 bases: TGTGCCAGCAGCCAAGCACTGTCACAGGATGGGTTAACAGGGGCTAATTCACCCCTCCACTTT.

The CDR3 DNA is TGTGCCAGCAGCCAACGGACAGGGGCCACCGGGGAGCTGTTTTTT. Its translation: CASSQRTGATGELFF. The chain recombines TRBV3-1 (or the pseudogene TRBV3-2) with TRBJ2-2, with 9 bases aligning to TRBD1. The CDR3 contains 15 residues. V lost 2 bases to trimming and J lost 4 bases; unmatched junction nucleotides: 2. Germline V gene lookup returns CDR1 LGHDT and CDR2 YNNKEL (reference sequence).

This clone showed up just a few times. The rearrangement joins TRBV24-1 to TRBJ2-3; TRBD2 is a possible D gene (6 bases). V lost 7 bases, J lost 0 bases, and 19 bases lay in between. Germline V gives CDR1 KGHDR, CDR2 SFDVKD. The CDR3 runs 17 residues. The CDR3 DNA is TGTGCCACCAGCTCCTTAGCGGAATCTTCTAGCACAGATACGCAGTATTTT. Translation: CATSSLAESSSTDTQYF.

The genes are TRBV5-1 and TRBJ1-3; D may be TRBD1 (5 bases). The CDR3 is 19 amino acids. Trimming cost V 1 base and J 1 base, with 21 bases left between them. Germline assignment: CDR1 SGHRS and CDR2 YFSETQ. DNA of the CDR3: TGCGCCAGCAGCTTGTCCAACGTCGGGGGAGTCAGGTCTGGAAACACCATATATTTT. Encoded protein: CASSLSNVGGVRSGNTIYF.

The CDR3 protein is CASSQGQTGITYEQYF. In DNA form, the CDR3 reads TGTGCCAGCAGCCAAGGTCAGACAGGAATCACCTACGAGCAGTACTTC. This rearrangement joins TRBV3-1 (or the pseudogene TRBV3-2) to TRBJ2-7; a possible D gene is TRBD1 (6 bases). Germline V CDR1 and CDR2: LGHDT, YNNKEL (reference sequence). This CDR3 is built from 16 residues. With 1 base removed from V and 2 bases from J, the gap between germline ends came to 15 bases.

The chain uses TRBV7-9 and TRBJ2-1; perhaps TRBD2 as D (5 bases). V was cut by 2 bases and J by 11 bases, with 13 bases left in between. This CDR3 contains 13 residues. Germline CDR1 and CDR2: SEHNR and FQNEAQ (reference sequence). The CDR3 is CASSLMEAHKQFF. In DNA form, the CDR3 reads TGTGCCAGCAGCTTAATGGAGGCCCATAAGCAGTTCTTC.

The rearrangement links TRBV7-6 to TRBJ1-3, with 8 bases matching TRBD1. V dropped 4 bases and J dropped 0; count of bases not matched to a gene: 11. The CDR3 is 18 amino acids. Germline V CDR1 and CDR2: SGHVS, FNYEAQ. CDR3 in amino acids: CASSSGDRLRSSGNTIYF. The CDR3 coding sequence is TGTGCCAGCAGCTCGGGGGACAGGCTTCGAAGCTCTGGAAACACCATATATTTT.

The chain has TRBV6-5 and TRBJ1-2; D gene ambiguous. The CDR3 contains 16 residues. Germline-derived CDR1 and CDR2 are MNHEY and SVGAGI. The V end was cut by 0 bases, the J end by 5 bases, with 16 bases between. The CDR3 DNA reads as TGTGCCAGCAGTTACTCGGGCAGATCCACCCATTATGGCTACACCTTC. Translating gives CASSYSGRSTHYGYTF.

This chain links TRBV27 with TRBJ1-5, with a tentative D call TRBD1 (5 bases). Germline V CDR1 and CDR2: MNHEY, SMNVEV (reference sequence). V lost 8 bases to trimming and J lost 7 bases, with 21 bases between them. This CDR3 comprises 15 residues. The CDR3 loop reads CASAFGGAKGQPQHF. Here the CDR3 DNA reads TGTGCCAGCGCCTTTGGTGGGGCGAAAGGGCAGCCCCAGCATTTT.

The chain joins TRBV4-2 to TRBJ2-7; TRBD1 agrees at 9 bases. The germline gives CDR1 LGHNA, CDR2 YNFKEQ. V shed 0 bases and J 5 bases; nucleotides not matched to a gene: 5. The CDR3 sequence is 15 residues long. In DNA form, the CDR3 reads TGTGCCAGCAGCCAAGAACAGGGGGCGGGTGACGAGCAGTACTTC. Amino acids: CASSQEQGAGDEQYF.

This chain joins TRBV11-2 and TRBJ2-1; D remains unclear. V lost 0 bases to trimming and J lost 8 bases, with 14 bases between them. The CDR3 extends over 15 amino acids. CDR1 SGHAT and CDR2 FQNNGV come from the germline V gene. The CDR3 reads CASSLDPDTIDEQFF. The CDR3 nucleotides are TGTGCCAGCAGCTTAGATCCCGACACGATCGATGAGCAGTTCTTC.

The J gene is TRBJ1-5, the V gene TRBV2; TRBD1 matches at 11 bases. The CDR3 runs 14 residues. Germline CDR1 and CDR2: SNHLY and FYNNEI. Trimming took 6 bases from V and 7 from J; bases not matched to a gene: 5. The CDR3, as DNA: TGTGCCAGCAGCCCGGGACAGGGGGTACAGCCCCAGCATTTT. Its translation: CASSPGQGVQPQHF.

The chain links TRBV2 to TRBJ2-3, with D possibly matching TRBD2 (5 bases). Trimming took 3 bases from V and 7 from J, leaving 8 bases between them. The CDR3 extends over 12 amino acids. CDR1 is SNHLY and CDR2 is FYNNEI in the germline V gene. The CDR3 DNA reads TGTGCCAGCAGTGAGGAGGAAAATACGCAGTATTTT. This codes for CASSEEENTQYF.

The V call is TRBV18, the J call TRBJ2-7; the match to TRBD2 covers 9 bases. Germline-derived CDR1 and CDR2 are KGHSH and LQKENI. V lost 3 bases to trimming and J lost 2 bases; unmatched junction nucleotides: 5. The length of the CDR3 is 15 residues. In DNA form, the CDR3 reads TGTGCCAGCTCACCGGGCCTAGCGGGGCCCTACGAGCAGTACTTC. This encodes CASSPGLAGPYEQYF.

The rearrangement uses TRBV3-1 (or the pseudogene TRBV3-2) and TRBJ2-1, with D perhaps matching TRBD2 (5 bases). The V gene's germline CDR1 is LGHDT and CDR2 YNNKEL (reference sequence). V dropped 3 bases and J dropped 0 bases, with 12 bases sitting between them. The CDR3 totals 16 residues. CDR3 sequence reads: CASSHLARGSYNEQFF. CDR3 nucleotide sequence: TGTGCCAGCAGCCATCTTGCACGGGGCTCCTACAATGAGCAGTTCTTC.

V and J are TRBV18 and TRBJ2-7; a possible D gene is TRBD2 (6 bases). CDR1 is KGHSH, CDR2 LQKENI, per germline. This CDR3 is built from 15 residues. V was pared by 7 bases and J by 6 bases, with 22 bases between. CDR3 loop: CASLNGGPGVAEQYF. In nucleotides, the CDR3 is TGTGCCAGCTTGAACGGGGGACCAGGCGTTGCCGAGCAGTACTTC.

The rearrangement joins TRBV10-3 to TRBJ1-5, with D tentatively TRBD1 (6 bases). Germline CDR1 ENHRY, CDR2 SYGVKD. There are 14 residues in the CDR3. The germline V and J ends were trimmed by 6 bases and 7 bases, with 16 bases remaining between them. The CDR3: CAISDRQAGQPQHF. DNA of the CDR3: TGTGCCATCAGCGACAGACAGGCCGGACAGCCCCAGCATTTT.

The chain couples TRBV5-6 to TRBJ2-1; 10 positions agree with TRBD1. CDR1 is SGHDT, CDR2 YYEEEE, per germline. V shed 5 bases and J 6 bases; nucleotides not matched to a gene: 5. The CDR3 extends over 14 amino acids. The CDR3 DNA sequence: TGTGCCAGCAGTATACGGGACAGGGGCAATGAGCAGTTCTTC. It specifies CASSIRDRGNEQFF. Full variable domain (rest looked up from reference TRBV5-6 and TRBJ2-1): DAGVTQSPTHLIKTRGQQVTLRCSPKSGHDTVSWYQQALGQGPQFIFQYYEEEERQRGNFPDRFSGHQFPNYSSELNVNALLLGDSALYLCASSIRDRGNEQFFGPGTRLTVL.

The chain is built from TRBV3-1 (or the pseudogene TRBV3-2) and TRBJ1-4; D is undetermined. Trimming removed 2 bases from V and 4 bases from J, with 11 bases in between. Germline V gene lookup returns CDR1 LGHDT and CDR2 YNNKEL (reference sequence). The CDR3 loop spans 15 amino acids. The CDR3 nucleotides read TGTGCCAGCAGCCAATCTGACACGTATAATGAAAAACTGTTTTTT. Residues: CASSQSDTYNEKLFF.

The chain has TRBV20-1 and TRBJ2-7; 7 nucleotides line up with TRBD2. J gave up 4 bases and V 3 bases, and 9 bases lay outside the gene matches. This CDR3 is built from 14 residues. CDR1 and CDR2 (germline): DFQATT, SNEGSKA (reference sequence). This chain's CDR3 is CSASRDYPGYEQYF. The CDR3 coding sequence is TGCAGTGCTAGTCGGGACTACCCGGGGTACGAGCAGTACTTC.

The J gene is TRBJ2-7, the V gene TRBV20-1; 8 nucleotides agree with TRBD1. The CDR3 contains 14 residues. V was clipped by 3 bases and J by 3 bases; unmatched bases: 7. Germline V gene sequence: CDR1 DFQATT, CDR2 SNEGSKA (reference sequence). The CDR3 is CSASIGQGYYEQYF. Here the CDR3 DNA reads TGCAGTGCTAGTATCGGACAGGGATACTACGAGCAGTACTTC.

This chain links TRBV5-1 with TRBJ2-5; TRBD1 matches at 9 bases. The germline V gene has CDR1 SGHRS and CDR2 YFSETQ. Unmatched junction bases numbered 4, after V lost 4 bases and J lost 3 bases. The CDR3 extends over 14 amino acids. DNA for the CDR3: TGCGCCAGCAGCCTGGGACAGGGAAAAGAGACCCAGTACTTC. It yields the protein CASSLGQGKETQYF.